These 25 T cell receptor beta chains came from one sample sequenced in a study of blood T cell repertoires in COVID-19. Libraries were prepared by immunoSEQ multiplex PCR; TCRdb keeps only in-frame clonotypes and omits some of them. In the table there are roughly 340,000 clones, 87% of which are singletons. What was sequenced was peripheral blood. These TCRs come from a woman aged 45-60 years with COVID-19, enrolled during active disease.

The chain recombines TRBV3-1 (or the pseudogene TRBV3-2) with TRBJ2-3; possible D gene TRBD1, 5 bases. With 0 bases removed from V and 4 bases from J, the gap between germline ends came to 5 bases. The CDR3 runs 13 residues. Germline CDR1 LGHDT, CDR2 YNNKEL (reference sequence). The CDR3 coding sequence is TGTGCCAGCAGCCAAGAGGGGCCAGATACGCAGTATTTT. Translation: CASSQEGPDTQYF.

The chain combines TRBV12-5 with TRBJ1-1; D might be TRBD1 (5 bases). The CDR3 is 20 residues long. V lost 0 bases and J lost 1, with 24 bases in between. Germline lookup yields CDR1 LGHNT and CDR2 FRNRAP. For the CDR3, the DNA is TGTGCTAGTGGTTTGGTAGAGGATGGGGCGTTTTGGACGGCGAACACTGAAGCTTTCTTT. As protein: CASGLVEDGAFWTANTEAFF.

V and J are TRBV10-1 and TRBJ2-1; D possibly corresponds to TRBD2 (5 bases). The germline gives CDR1 WNHNN, CDR2 SYGVQD (reference sequence). This CDR3 is 15 amino acids long. V was trimmed by 6 bases and J by 10 bases, leaving 22 bases between them. The CDR3 reads CASRVTTAASGEQFF. The DNA of the CDR3 is TGCGCCAGCAGGGTGACTACAGCGGCCTCGGGGGAGCAGTTCTTC.

This chain connects TRBV14 to TRBJ1-1, with a weak D call TRBD1 (5 bases). Germline loops: CDR1 SGHDN, CDR2 FVKESK. CDR3 length: 13 residues. The ends were cut back, 2 bases at V and 8 bases at J, with 12 bases in the middle. The CDR3 here is CASSQFGGREAFF. DNA of the CDR3: TGTGCCAGCAGCCAATTTGGGGGGAGGGAAGCTTTCTTT.

V usage is TRBV19 and J usage is TRBJ1-4; D possibly corresponds to TRBD1 (6 bases). V shed 5 bases and J shed 6 bases, with 22 bases lying between them. CDR3 size: 17 residues. Germline V CDR1 and CDR2: LNHDA, SQIVND (reference sequence). CDR3 protein: CASSQGPGGGRDEKLFF. The CDR3 DNA sequence: TGTGCCAGTAGTCAGGGACCAGGCGGGGGCCGGGATGAAAAACTGTTTTTT.

The chain has TRBV18 and TRBJ2-7; 9 bases line up with TRBD2. Germline CDR1 reads KGHSH; CDR2 reads LQKENI. The V gene end was trimmed by 4 bases and the J gene end by 5 bases; junction bases not matched to a gene: 9. This CDR3 comprises 15 residues. The chain's CDR3 is CASSHPGTSLNEQYF. CDR3 nucleotides: TGTGCCAGCTCACACCCCGGGACTAGCTTAAACGAGCAGTACTTC.

This clone is a singleton in its sample. The V and J genes are TRBV14 and TRBJ2-1; D possibly corresponds to TRBD1 (5 bases). Per germline, CDR1 SGHDN and CDR2 FVKESK. Trimming stripped 6 bases from V and 4 bases from J, with 10 bases between. The CDR3 extends over 13 amino acids. The CDR3 protein is CASRQDLYNEQFF. The CDR3 region has the DNA TGTGCCAGCAGACAGGATCTATACAATGAGCAGTTCTTC.

The chain employs TRBV9 and TRBJ2-5; 13 nucleotides align to TRBD2. Germline V gives CDR1 SGDLS, CDR2 YYNGEE. CDR3 size: 16 residues. V dropped 2 bases and J dropped 2; count of bases not matched to a gene: 3. The chain's CDR3 is CASSVGLAGAQETQYF. The CDR3 bases are TGTGCCAGCAGCGTTGGACTAGCGGGAGCTCAAGAGACCCAGTACTTC.

V is TRBV6-5 and J is TRBJ1-2, with D maybe TRBD1 (6 bases). CDR3 size: 15 residues. V was pared by 7 bases and J by 5 bases, with 20 bases between. Germline V gene data show CDR1 as MNHEY and CDR2 as SVGAGI. The CDR3 region has the DNA TGTGCCAGCAACTTAGGGGGAGTCGGCGCATATGGCTACACCTTC. It yields the protein CASNLGGVGAYGYTF.

This clone occurred once. This chain links TRBV3-1 (or the pseudogene TRBV3-2) with TRBJ2-5; TRBD2 aligns across 15 bases. The CDR3 has 15 residues. Germline V gene lookup returns CDR1 LGHDT and CDR2 YNNKEL (reference sequence). Germline trimming cut 4 bases from V and 7 bases from J; bases unmatched to any gene: 4. The CDR3: CASSPRTSGRGTQYF. Written as DNA, the CDR3 is TGTGCCAGCAGCCCTCGGACTAGCGGGAGGGGGACCCAGTACTTC.

V gene TRBV6-5 combines with J gene TRBJ2-1, with TRBD2 matching 7 bases. Trimming at V came to 2 bases and at J to 0 bases, leaving 4 bases not matched to a gene. The CDR3 runs 16 residues. The germline CDR1 and CDR2 sequences are MNHEY and SVGAGI. The CDR3 reads CASSYTGGFSYNEQFF. In nucleotides, the CDR3 is TGTGCCAGCAGTTACACGGGGGGATTCTCCTACAATGAGCAGTTCTTC.

The chain uses TRBV29-1 and TRBJ1-1; D is uncertain. CDR1 and CDR2 (germline): SQVTM, ANQGSEA. The CDR3 loop spans 11 amino acids. CDR3 residues: CRATENTEAFF. The CDR3 DNA reads TGCAGAGCTACTGAGAACACTGAAGCTTTCTTT.

CDR3 region: CATSSNTPGELFF. The CDR3 DNA is TGTGCCACCAGCAGCAATACCCCCGGAGAACTGTTTTTT. V is TRBV15 and J is TRBJ1-4; D remains unclear. This CDR3 spans 13 amino acids. V lost 3 bases to trimming and J lost 12 bases, with 14 bases between them. The germline V gene encodes CDR1 LNHNV and CDR2 YYDKDF (reference sequence).

This rearrangement joins TRBV5-6 to TRBJ1-5; D not resolved. The CDR3 sequence is 14 residues long. Germline values: CDR1 SGHDT, CDR2 YYEEEE. Trimming cost V 1 base and J 5 bases, with 10 bases left between them. CDR3 sequence: CASSLPGLDQPQHF. The CDR3 DNA is TGTGCCAGCAGCTTGCCCGGGTTAGATCAGCCCCAGCATTTT.

This clone is a singleton in its sample. Written as DNA, the CDR3 is TGTGCCAGCACCCCCGCCCGGGGAGCAAACACCATATATTTT. Residues: CASTPARGANTIYF. This sequence joins TRBV3-1 (or the pseudogene TRBV3-2) and TRBJ1-3; D not resolved. This CDR3 has 14 amino acids. V was clipped by 7 bases and J by 6 bases, with 16 bases between them. Germline V CDR1 and CDR2: LGHDT, YNNKEL (reference sequence).

The gene calls are TRBV19 and TRBJ1-4; 7 bases align to TRBD1. Per germline, CDR1 LNHDA and CDR2 SQIVND (reference sequence). This CDR3 has 14 residues. After removal of 5 bases from V and 7 bases from J, the junction contained 7 bases not matched to a gene. This chain's CDR3 is CASSWDSFAEKLFF. The CDR3 DNA follows: TGTGCCAGTAGTTGGGACAGCTTTGCTGAAAAACTGTTTTTT. The full variable domain, with the rest looked up from reference TRBV19 and TRBJ1-4, is DGGITQSPKYLFRKEGQNVTLSCEQNLNHDAMYWYRQDPGQGLRLIYYSQIVNDFQKGDIAEGYSVSREKKESFPLTVTSAQKNPTAFYLCASSWDSFAEKLFFGSGTQLSVL.

V and J are TRBV14 and TRBJ2-3, with TRBD2 matching over 11 bases. The CDR3 is 19 residues long. Germline CDR1 is SGHDN and CDR2 is FVKESK. J gave up 3 bases and V 3 bases, and 14 bases lay outside the gene matches. DNA of the CDR3: TGTGCCAGCAGCCACGGATGGCAAACTAGCGGGAGTAGGACAGATACGCAGTATTTT. This sequence encodes CASSHGWQTSGSRTDTQYF. Full variable domain (remainder filled in from reference TRBV14 and TRBJ2-3): EAGVTQFPSHSVIEKGQTVTLRCDPISGHDNLYWYRRVMGKEIKFLLHFVKESKQDESGMPNNRFLAERTGGTYSTLKVQPAELEDSGVYFCASSHGWQTSGSRTDTQYFGPGTRLTVL.

CDR3 sequence reads: CASSVALAGVFEQYF. The CDR3 DNA follows: TGTGCCAGCAGCGTAGCGCTAGCGGGAGTTTTCGAGCAGTACTTC. The chain couples TRBV9 to TRBJ2-7; the match to TRBD2 covers 10 bases. The trim removed 0 bases at V and 6 bases at J, leaving 6 bases unmatched. The CDR3 runs 15 residues. Germline V gene sequence: CDR1 SGDLS, CDR2 YYNGEE. Full variable domain (remainder filled in from reference TRBV9 and TRBJ2-7): DSGVTQTPKHLITATGQRVTLRCSPRSGDLSVYWYQQSLDQGLQFLIQYYNGEERAKGNILERFSAQQFPDLHSELNLSSLELGDSALYFCASSVALAGVFEQYFGPGTRLTVT.

This clone was counted once. The chain has TRBV27 and TRBJ2-7; D may be TRBD2 (6 bases). CDR1 is MNHEY and CDR2 is SMNVEV in the germline V gene (reference sequence). The CDR3 loop spans 14 amino acids. V was clipped by 5 bases and J by 6 bases, with 17 bases between them. CDR3 residues: CASSNPGELIEQYF. In nucleotides, the CDR3 is TGTGCCAGCAGTAACCCGGGAGAACTAATCGAGCAGTACTTC.

This chain links TRBV19 with TRBJ1-5, with D possibly matching TRBD1 (6 bases). CDR3 length: 14 residues. Trimming removed 10 bases from V and 0 bases from J, with 13 bases in between. From germline, CDR1 is LNHDA and CDR2 SQIVND (reference sequence). The CDR3 loop is CAIEDSYSNQPQHF. CDR3 in DNA: TGTGCCATAGAGGACAGCTATAGCAATCAGCCCCAGCATTTT.

The rearrangement uses TRBV27 and TRBJ1-1, with D perhaps TRBD1 (5 bases). The V gene lost 3 bases and the J gene lost 4 bases, with 9 bases spanning the gap. Germline V CDR1 and CDR2: MNHEY, SMNVEV (reference sequence). The CDR3 is 13 amino acids. The CDR3 loop is CASSLGRVTEAFF. The CDR3 DNA reads TGTGCCAGCAGTTTGGGCAGGGTCACTGAAGCTTTCTTT.

This chain joins TRBV29-1 and TRBJ2-7; 10 bases match TRBD1. Germline V gene sequence: CDR1 SQVTM, CDR2 ANQGSEA. CDR3 length: 15 residues. V shed 6 bases, J shed 5 bases, and the junction held 13 bases outside the gene matches. The CDR3 is CSVRPGQGGRDEQYF. The CDR3, as DNA: TGCAGCGTCCGACCCGGACAGGGGGGCCGAGACGAGCAGTACTTC.

The chain links TRBV5-6 to TRBJ2-7; TRBD1 matches at 11 bases. This CDR3 is 17 amino acids long. The ends lost 0 bases at V and 5 bases at J; junction bases unmatched: 10. CDR1 and CDR2 from the germline V gene are SGHDT and YYEEEE. The CDR3 protein is CASSLERGGQGADEQYF. In DNA, the CDR3 is TGTGCCAGCAGCTTGGAACGAGGCGGACAGGGGGCAGACGAGCAGTACTTC.

Points on this clone: The sample contains more than one DNA sequence encoding this CDR3. The chain combines TRBV12-3 or TRBV12-4 with TRBJ2-2; D gene ambiguous. The CDR3 totals 12 residues. V shed 3 bases and J shed 6 bases, with 5 bases lying between them. In DNA form, the CDR3 reads TGTGCCAGCAGTTTTTATCCCGGGGAGCTGTTTTTT. Encoded protein: CASSFYPGELFF.

The CDR3 is CSVSPRLPKSGTQYF. The CDR3 DNA sequence: TGCAGCGTTTCTCCCCGCCTCCCCAAGTCGGGGACCCAGTACTTC. The rearrangement links TRBV29-1 to TRBJ2-5; D unresolved. Trimming removed 5 bases from V and 7 bases from J, with 23 bases in between. In germline, CDR1 is SQVTM, CDR2 ANQGSEA. This CDR3 has 15 residues.